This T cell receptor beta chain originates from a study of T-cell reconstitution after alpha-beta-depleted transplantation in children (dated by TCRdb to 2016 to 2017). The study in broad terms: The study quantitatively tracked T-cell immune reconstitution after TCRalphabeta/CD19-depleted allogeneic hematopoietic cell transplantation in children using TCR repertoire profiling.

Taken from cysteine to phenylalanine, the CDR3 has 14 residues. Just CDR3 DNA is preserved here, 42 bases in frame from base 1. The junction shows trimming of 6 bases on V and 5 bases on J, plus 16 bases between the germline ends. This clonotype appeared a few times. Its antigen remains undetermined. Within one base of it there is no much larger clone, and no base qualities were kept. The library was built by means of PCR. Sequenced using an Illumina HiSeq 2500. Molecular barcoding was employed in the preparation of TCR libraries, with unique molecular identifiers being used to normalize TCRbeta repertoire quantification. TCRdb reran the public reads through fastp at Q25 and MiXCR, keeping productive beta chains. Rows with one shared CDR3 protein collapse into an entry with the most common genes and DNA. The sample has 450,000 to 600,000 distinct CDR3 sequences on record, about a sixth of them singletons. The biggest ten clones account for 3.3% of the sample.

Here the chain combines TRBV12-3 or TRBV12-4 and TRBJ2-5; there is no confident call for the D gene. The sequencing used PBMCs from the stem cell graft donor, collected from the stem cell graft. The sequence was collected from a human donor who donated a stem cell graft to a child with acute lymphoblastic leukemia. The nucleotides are TGTGCCAGCAGCCCGACTCAAAACGGGGAGACCCAGTACTTC. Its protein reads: CASSPTQNGETQYF.